Listed below are T cell receptor beta chains from one sample, sequenced in a study of T cells in Graves' hyperthyroidism and ophthalmopathy. TCRdb called the multiplex PCR reads again in MiXCR, with one record for every CDR3 protein. Altogether some 500,000 distinct CDR3 sequences are present, about 15% being singletons, with the ten largest covering around 32%. The sample comprised blood. The receptor source for this set is a woman aged 25 to 39 with Graves' ophthalmopathy. Both conserved end residues are trimmed from each CDR3. A D gene is named only where the DNA matches it firmly.

d_call j_call v_call cdr3_aa
- TRBJ2-1 TRBV19 AGSWLPGDEQF
TRBD2 TRBJ2-5 TRBV25-1 ASGLVETQY
- TRBJ1-2 TRBV6-5 ASSYEQNYGYT
- TRBJ2-7 TRBV2 ASSEASGIVYEQY
- TRBJ1-3 TRBV19 ASSMDLFSGNTIY
TRBD2 TRBJ2-7 TRBV7-2 ASSGSGTSGPYEQY
TRBD2 TRBJ2-7 TRBV27 ASTDRLAGAEQY
- TRBJ2-7 TRBV19 ASSMGSGQSAYEQY
- TRBJ2-7 TRBV20-1 SASSQGYGYEQY
TRBD1 TRBJ2-7 TRBV7-8 ASSSRWTGIEAEQY
- TRBJ2-1 TRBV9 ASSVANGDNEQF
TRBD2 TRBJ2-2 TRBV20-1 SARPRTLAGIGAGELF
- TRBJ1-2 TRBV28 ASSLWKSDGYT
TRBD1 TRBJ2-7 TRBV2 ASTVSGQSSYEQY
- TRBJ1-1 TRBV28 ASSLATGLNTEAF
- TRBJ2-2 TRBV7-9 ASSLKTDTGELF
TRBD1 TRBJ2-7 TRBV15 ATSLRTGWDEQY
TRBD2 TRBJ2-7 TRBV5-1 ASSPAGTSGYNEQY
- TRBJ1-3 TRBV9 ASSAAGDRPFSGNTIY
TRBD1 TRBJ1-1 TRBV20-1 SARTGTGVMNTEAF
TRBD2 TRBJ2-3 TRBV28 ASSSSGREGTDTQY
- TRBJ1-6 TRBV7-2 ASSRRESSYNSPLH
- TRBJ2-6 TRBV20-1 SACETGANVLT
- TRBJ1-1 TRBV12-3/TRBV12-4 ASSEGSRVDTEAF
- TRBJ2-1 TRBV7-7 ASSLSTSNNEQF
TRBD2 TRBJ2-7 TRBV28 ASSSGEGSFKQY
- TRBJ2-2 TRBV19 ASSIRGGLTGELF
- TRBJ1-5 TRBV6-5 ASSYSQGRQPQH
- TRBJ2-7 TRBV11-1 VSSLGLASYEQY
- TRBJ2-5 TRBV12-3/TRBV12-4 ASSFYEGLQETQY
- TRBJ2-7 TRBV5-1 ASSYDSTYEQY
- TRBJ2-7 TRBV27 ASSFFPGAYEQY
TRBD2 TRBJ2-7 TRBV28 ASSFSSGRAITYEQY
TRBD1 TRBJ2-7 TRBV10-3 AISESDRGQNNEQY
- TRBJ1-2 TRBV20-1 SASGGTANYGYT
- TRBJ1-3 TRBV12-3/TRBV12-4 ASAAFSGNTIY
- TRBJ2-4 TRBV6-5 ASSYSGGLGDIQY
- TRBJ2-3 TRBV7-9 ASSLGEGNTQY
- TRBJ2-5 TRBV20-1 SASRPTQY
- TRBJ2-7 TRBV20-1 SARTGHNYEQY
- TRBJ2-3 TRBV3-1 ASSHSTDTQY
- TRBJ2-4 TRBV29-1 SVGRGVRQNIQY
TRBD2 TRBJ2-2 TRBV29-1 SVLREDYTGELF
TRBD2 TRBJ2-5 TRBV20-1 SARGLAGGQETQY
TRBD2 TRBJ2-3 TRBV18 ASSPRLASTDTQY
TRBD1 TRBJ2-3 TRBV5-1 ASSHQTGGNTQY
- TRBJ1-4 TRBV4-3 ASSQEWLPRGEKLF
- TRBJ2-1 TRBV7-3 ASSLLELNEQF
TRBD1 TRBJ2-7 TRBV11-3 ASSGHRGAYEQY
- TRBJ2-7 TRBV12-3/TRBV12-4 ASSPLPPEQY
- TRBJ2-5 TRBV6-2/TRBV6-3 ASSYSRETQY
- TRBJ2-2 TRBV27 ASTTGNTGELF
TRBD1 TRBJ2-1 TRBV7-9 ASSFTGVDEQF
TRBD2 TRBJ2-1 TRBV2 ASSERLAGSSYNEQF
- TRBJ2-7 TRBV12-3/TRBV12-4 ASSFRESSYEQY
- TRBJ2-7 TRBV12-3/TRBV12-4 ASSPPRRTGVYEQY